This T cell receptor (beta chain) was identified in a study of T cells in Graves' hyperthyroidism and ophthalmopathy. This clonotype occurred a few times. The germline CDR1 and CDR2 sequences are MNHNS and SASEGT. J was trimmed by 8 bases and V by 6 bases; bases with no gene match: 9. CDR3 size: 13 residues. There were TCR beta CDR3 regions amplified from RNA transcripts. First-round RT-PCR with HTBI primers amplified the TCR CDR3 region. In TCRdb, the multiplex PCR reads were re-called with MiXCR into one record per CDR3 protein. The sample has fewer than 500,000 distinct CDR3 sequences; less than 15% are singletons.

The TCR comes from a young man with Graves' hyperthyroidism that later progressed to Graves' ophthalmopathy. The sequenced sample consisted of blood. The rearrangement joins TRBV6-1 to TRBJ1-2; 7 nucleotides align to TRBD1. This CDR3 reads CASRTGTERGYTF. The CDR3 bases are TGTGCCAGCAGAACCGGGACAGAGAGAGGCTACACCTTC.